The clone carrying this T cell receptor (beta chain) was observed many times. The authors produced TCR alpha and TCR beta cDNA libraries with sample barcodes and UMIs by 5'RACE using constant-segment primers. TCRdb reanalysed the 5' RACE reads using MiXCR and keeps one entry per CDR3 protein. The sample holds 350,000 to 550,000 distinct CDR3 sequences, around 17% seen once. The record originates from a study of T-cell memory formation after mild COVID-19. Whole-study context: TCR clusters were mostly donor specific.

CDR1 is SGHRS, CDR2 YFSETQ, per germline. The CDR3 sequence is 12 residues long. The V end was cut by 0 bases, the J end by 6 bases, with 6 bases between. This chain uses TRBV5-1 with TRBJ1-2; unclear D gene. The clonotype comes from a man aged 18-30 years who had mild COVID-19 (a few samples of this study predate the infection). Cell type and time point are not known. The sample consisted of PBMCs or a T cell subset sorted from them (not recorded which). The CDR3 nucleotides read TGCGCCAGCAGCTTGGCACGGGATGGCTACACCTTC. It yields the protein CASSLARDGYTF.